These 14 T cell receptor beta chains share one sample of origin, sequenced in a study of shared T cell receptors in the human thymus (dated by TCRdb to the early 2020s). The library was obtained by the immunoSEQ multiplex PCR assay. This immuneACCESS table, as held by TCRdb, lists in-frame sequences with V and J called but not all clones. Of the missing ones, under half trace to an unresolved V gene in checked studies; the others have no known cause. Recorded for this sample are approximately 490,000 clones; 78% of them occurred a single time. 0.013% of the sample goes to the ten largest clones. These same data were also listed under a study on human thymus T cells.

The sample comprised thymocytes. These receptors all come from a boy younger than two with a congenital heart defect. Donor details come from another sample of the same person, matched by shared clones.

This chain joins TRBV5-4 and TRBJ2-2; 7 positions agree with TRBD2. The germline V gene has CDR1 SGHNT and CDR2 YYREEE (reference sequence). After removal of 0 bases from V and 0 bases from J, the junction contained 2 bases not matched to a gene. This CDR3 is 16 amino acids long. The CDR3 DNA reads TGTGCCAGCAGCTTGGCTAGCGGTTCGAACACCGGGGAGCTGTTTTTT. Its protein is CASSLASGSNTGELFF. Full variable domain (remainder filled in from reference TRBV5-4 and TRBJ2-2): ETGVTQSPTHLIKTRGQQVTLRCSSQSGHNTVSWYQQALGQGPQFIFQYYREEENGRGNFPPRFSGLQFPNYSSELNVNALELDDSALYLCASSLASGSNTGELFFGEGSRLTVL.

The chain joins TRBV7-2 to TRBJ1-1, with 11 bases fitting TRBD1. V shed 5 bases and J 0 bases; nucleotides not matched to a gene: 5. The CDR3 is 16 residues long. The V gene's germline CDR1 is SGHTA and CDR2 FQGNSA. The CDR3 bases are TGTGCCAGCAGCCCACCGGGACAGGGGGTGAACACTGAAGCTTTCTTT. Translation: CASSPPGQGVNTEAFF.

The chain carries TRBV10-3 and TRBJ1-1; 7 bases match TRBD1. The junction had 14 bases not matched to a gene; V was cut back by 0 bases and J by 4 bases. There are 18 residues in the CDR3. Germline CDR1 ENHRY, CDR2 SYGVKD. The CDR3 sequence: CAISESRQGKRLVTEAFF. The CDR3 DNA follows: TGTGCCATCAGTGAGTCGAGACAGGGAAAACGGCTGGTCACTGAAGCTTTCTTT.

The J gene is TRBJ1-1, the V gene TRBV11-3; D is undetermined. In germline, CDR1 is SGHNT, CDR2 YENEEA. CDR3 length: 11 amino acids. V lost 7 bases and J 3 bases, leaving 6 bases between the germline ends. CDR3 amino acids: CASMSDTEAFF. In DNA, the CDR3 is TGTGCCAGCATGTCAGACACTGAAGCTTTCTTT.

The chain carries TRBV11-2 and TRBJ2-7; D remains unclear. The germline V gene has CDR1 SGHAT and CDR2 FQNNGV. CDR3 length: 13 residues. Deletions cut 4 bases from V and 6 bases from J, with 13 bases between. CDR3 nucleotides: TGTGCCAGCAGCTCCCGGCAGGCCTGCGAGCAGTACTTC. This codes for CASSSRQACEQYF.

This clone was counted a few times. The J gene is TRBJ1-1, the V gene TRBV29-1; unclear D gene. Per germline, CDR1 SQVTM and CDR2 ANQGSEA. Trimming stripped 1 base from V and 1 base from J, with 16 bases between. CDR3 length: 16 residues. CDR3 sequence (DNA): TGCAGCGTTGAAGTGGCGGAAAACCATTCGAACACTGAAGCTTTCTTT. As protein: CSVEVAENHSNTEAFF.

The chain uses TRBV7-2 and TRBJ2-5; D remains unclear. The CDR3 runs 14 residues. CDR1 and CDR2 (germline): SGHTA, FQGNSA. Trimming removed 1 base from V and 0 bases from J, with 6 bases in between. The chain's CDR3 is CASSLGRYQETQYF. The CDR3 region has the DNA TGTGCCAGCAGCTTAGGCAGGTACCAAGAGACCCAGTACTTC.

This chain joins TRBV25-1 and TRBJ2-1; 8 positions match TRBD2. The junction had 5 bases not matched to a gene; V was cut back by 1 base and J by 3 bases. Per the germline V gene, CDR1 is MGHDK and CDR2 is SYGVNS. This CDR3 region has 16 residues. CDR3 sequence: CASSESQAGVYNEQFF. CDR3 nucleotides: TGTGCCAGCAGTGAATCTCAAGCGGGGGTCTACAATGAGCAGTTCTTC.

A few counts support this clone. The CDR3: CASSIAGTGVNEQFF. CDR3 sequence (DNA): TGTGCCAGTAGTATTGCCGGGACAGGGGTCAATGAGCAGTTCTTC. The V gene is TRBV19, the J gene TRBJ2-1; 10 bases agree with TRBD1. The CDR3 runs 15 residues. J gave up 6 bases and V 3 bases, and 5 bases lay outside the gene matches. The germline CDR1 and CDR2 sequences are LNHDA and SQIVND (reference sequence).

The chain is built from TRBV4-1 and TRBJ1-2, with D perhaps TRBD1 (6 bases). The CDR3 is 17 amino acids. V lost 0 bases and J 1 base, leaving 15 bases between the germline ends. Germline V gene lookup returns CDR1 MGHRA and CDR2 YSYEKL. CDR3 sequence (DNA): TGCGCCAGCAGCCAAGATTTCGGACAGCCCTATAACTATGGCTACACCTTC. Amino acid sequence: CASSQDFGQPYNYGYTF.

This chain joins TRBV28 and TRBJ2-7; TRBD2 is a possible D gene (5 bases). Per the germline V gene, CDR1 is MDHEN and CDR2 is SYDVKM. Trimming shortened V by 4 bases and J by 0 bases, and 16 bases separated the two germline ends. There are 16 residues in the CDR3. The DNA of the CDR3 is TGTGCCAGCAGTTCTCCCGGTGGTAGCGCCTCCTACGAGCAGTACTTC. Residues: CASSSPGGSASYEQYF.

V usage is TRBV5-6 and J usage is TRBJ2-7, with no clear D. Germline V gene lookup returns CDR1 SGHDT and CDR2 YYEEEE. The CDR3 spans 17 residues. V lost 0 bases and J 0 bases, leaving 16 bases between the germline ends. The DNA of the CDR3 is TGTGCCAGCAGCTTGGGTCGGTCCGTGGAGTCCTCCTACGAGCAGTACTTC. Protein sequence: CASSLGRSVESSYEQYF.

V is TRBV28 and J is TRBJ2-5; possibly TRBD2 for D (6 bases). This CDR3 comprises 15 residues. The germline V gene has CDR1 MDHEN and CDR2 SYDVKM. Trimming took 3 bases from V and 1 from J, leaving 12 bases between them. CDR3 amino acids: CASSLEGMVQETQYF. The CDR3 DNA sequence: TGTGCCAGCAGTTTGGAGGGGATGGTCCAAGAGACCCAGTACTTC.

J is TRBJ2-2 and V is TRBV19, with 7 bases matching TRBD2. This CDR3 contains 12 residues. Germline V gene sequence: CDR1 LNHDA, CDR2 SQIVND (reference sequence). The V segment lost 4 bases and the J segment 10 bases; nucleotides outside the gene matches: 3. The CDR3 protein is CASSTREVELFF. As DNA, the CDR3 is TGTGCCAGTAGTACCCGGGAGGTGGAGCTGTTTTTT.